The clone carrying this TCR beta chain turned up a few times. No antigen is known for it. Mouse names are used for the genes. The read halts 4 residues ahead of the CDR3 end, with the missing end drawn from the germline J gene. Germline V gene lookup returns CDR1 NNHNN and CDR2 SYGAGS (reference sequence). The CDR3 covers 16 residues. After removal of 2 bases from V and 1 base from J, the junction contained 5 bases not matched to a gene. RNA extraction was followed by reverse transcription into cDNA, which acted as the sequencing template. Generated by immunoSEQ multiplex PCR, the TCRdb table keeps only in-frame clones and is missing some. In total the sample includes over 250,000 clones, none of them seen once. On the basis of CD4, CD8alpha, NKG2D, NKG2ACE and other markers, pooled cutaneous lymph node cells were sorted. This record belongs to a study of CD8+ T cells in alopecia areata. Study in general: It was roughly 6-10-week-old female C3H/HeJ mice that received skin from approximately 6-13-month-old C3H/HeJ graft donors with spontaneous alopecia. Overall study findings and caveats: Mice showed clearer TCR sharing than patients did, a gap that was possibly HLA-related. Scalp data also include sequences from resident alphabeta T cells of normal skin.

The receptor was derived from a C3H/HeJ mouse with alopecia areata. This strain's MHC haplotype is H2-k. The rearrangement links TRBV13-2 to TRBJ2-3; TRBD1 matches at 9 bases. Sequencing was performed on CD4+ T cells sorted from a lymph node. The DNA read from the CDR3 is TGTGCCAGCGGTGAGGGGCGGGACAGGGGTGCAGAA. It specifies CASGEGRDRGAE. The full CDR3 reads CASGEGRDRGAETLYF.